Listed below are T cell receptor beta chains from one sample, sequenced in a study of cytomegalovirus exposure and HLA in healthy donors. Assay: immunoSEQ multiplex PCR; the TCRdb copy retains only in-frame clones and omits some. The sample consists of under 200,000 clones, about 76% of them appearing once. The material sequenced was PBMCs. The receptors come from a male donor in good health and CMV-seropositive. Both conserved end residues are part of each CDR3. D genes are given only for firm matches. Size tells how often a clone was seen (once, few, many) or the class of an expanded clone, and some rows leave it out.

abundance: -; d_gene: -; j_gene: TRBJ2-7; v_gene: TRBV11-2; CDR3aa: CASSPWAGAVGEQYF; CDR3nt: TGTGCCAGCAGCCCGTGGGCGGGGGCAGTGGGCGAGCAGTACTTC
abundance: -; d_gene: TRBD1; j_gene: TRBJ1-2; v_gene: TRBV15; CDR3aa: CATSTDRETNYGYTF; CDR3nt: TGTGCCACCAGCACGGACAGGGAGACTAACTATGGCTACACCTTC
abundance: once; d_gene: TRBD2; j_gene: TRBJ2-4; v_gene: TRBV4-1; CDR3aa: CASSQAGGRGLAKNIQYF; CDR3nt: TGCGCCAGCAGCCAAGCGGGAGGGCGGGGGCTAGCCAAAAACATTCAGTACTTC
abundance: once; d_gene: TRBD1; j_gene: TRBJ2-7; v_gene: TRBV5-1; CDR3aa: CASSTGQGYSYEQYF; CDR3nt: TGCGCCAGCAGCACGGGACAGGGCTATTCCTACGAGCAGTACTTC
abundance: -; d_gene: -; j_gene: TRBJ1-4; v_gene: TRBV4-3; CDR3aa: CASSQDGTGNEKLFF; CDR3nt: TGCGCCAGCAGCCAAGATGGCACGGGGAATGAAAAACTGTTTTTT
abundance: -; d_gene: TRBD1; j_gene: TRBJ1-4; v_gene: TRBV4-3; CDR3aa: CASSRQGATNEKLFF; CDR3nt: TGCGCCAGCAGCCGACAGGGGGCAACTAATGAAAAACTGTTTTTT
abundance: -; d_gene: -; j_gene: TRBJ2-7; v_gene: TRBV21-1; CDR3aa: CASSAYPEGGGYEQYF; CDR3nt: TGTGCCAGCAGCGCATATCCCGAGGGCGGGGGCTACGAGCAGTACTTC
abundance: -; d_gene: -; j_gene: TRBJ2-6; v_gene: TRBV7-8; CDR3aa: CASSGRGQNSGANVLTF; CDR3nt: TGTGCCAGCAGCGGTAGAGGACAGAACTCTGGGGCCAACGTCCTGACTTTC
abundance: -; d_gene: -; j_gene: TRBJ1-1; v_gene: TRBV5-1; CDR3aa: CASSLGGHEAFF; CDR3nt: TGCGCCAGCAGCTTGGGCGGCCATGAAGCTTTCTTT
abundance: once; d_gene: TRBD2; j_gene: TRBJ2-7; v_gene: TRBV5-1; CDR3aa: CASSPRGAPYEQYF; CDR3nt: TGCGCCAGCAGCCCGCGGGGGGCCCCCTACGAGCAGTACTTC
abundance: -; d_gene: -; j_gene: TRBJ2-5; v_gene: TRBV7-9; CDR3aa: CASSLASGTQYF; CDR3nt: TGTGCCAGCAGCTTAGCGTCGGGGACCCAGTACTTC
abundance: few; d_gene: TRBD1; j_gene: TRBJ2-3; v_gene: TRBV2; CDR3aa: CASSPQGTRTDTQYF; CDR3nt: TGTGCCAGCAGTCCACAGGGGACACGCACAGATACGCAGTATTTT
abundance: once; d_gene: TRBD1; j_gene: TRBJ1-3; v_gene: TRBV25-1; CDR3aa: CASSDGLPGQGSGNTIYF; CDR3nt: TGTGCCAGCAGTGATGGCCTCCCGGGACAGGGCTCTGGAAACACCATATATTTT
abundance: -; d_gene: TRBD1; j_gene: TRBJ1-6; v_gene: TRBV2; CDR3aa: CASSRDRGGYSPLHF; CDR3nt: TGTGCCAGCAGTAGGGACAGGGGTGGATATTCACCCCTCCACTTT
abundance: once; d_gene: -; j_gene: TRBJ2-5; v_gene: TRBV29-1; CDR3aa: CSVEQGLETQYF; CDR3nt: TGCAGCGTAGAACAGGGTTTGGAGACCCAGTACTTC